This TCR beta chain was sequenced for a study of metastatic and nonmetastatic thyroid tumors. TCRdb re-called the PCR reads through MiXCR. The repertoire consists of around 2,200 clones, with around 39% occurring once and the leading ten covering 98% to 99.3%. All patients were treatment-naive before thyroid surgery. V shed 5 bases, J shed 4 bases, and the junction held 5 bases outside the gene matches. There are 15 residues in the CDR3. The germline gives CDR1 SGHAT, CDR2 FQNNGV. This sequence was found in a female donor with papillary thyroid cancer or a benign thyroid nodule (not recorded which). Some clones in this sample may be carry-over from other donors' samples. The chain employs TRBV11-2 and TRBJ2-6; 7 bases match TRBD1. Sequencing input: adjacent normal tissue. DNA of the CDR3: TGTGCCAGCAGCGTCGACAGGGTCGGGGCCAACGTCCTGACTTTC. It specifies CASSVDRVGANVLTF.